A single sample gave rise to the 2 T cell receptor beta chains below, sequenced in a study of blood T cell repertoires in COVID-19. The assay was immunoSEQ multiplex PCR, and TCRdb's table has in-frame clones only and misses some. The sample has approximately 230,000 clones, roughly 87% seen once; the top ten hold about 3%. Sequenced material: peripheral blood. These receptors all stem from a man aged 18 to 30 with active or convalescent COVID-19.

The chain has TRBV7-2 and TRBJ1-2; D is ambiguous. V was trimmed by 6 bases and J by 2 bases, leaving 10 bases between them. CDR3 length: 13 amino acids. CDR1 SGHTA and CDR2 FQGNSA come from the germline V gene. The CDR3 DNA sequence: TGTGCCAGCAGGAAGCCGGAGAACTATGGCTACACCTTC. Protein sequence: CASRKPENYGYTF.

The V gene is TRBV30, the J gene TRBJ1-3; tentative D call: TRBD1 (5 bases). Germline CDR1 GTSNPN, CDR2 SVGIG (reference sequence). Trimming cost V 2 bases and J 5 bases, with 13 bases left between them. The CDR3 length is 14 residues. The CDR3 nucleotides read TGTGCCTGGAGTAAGGACAAATCCCGAAACACCATATATTTT. Its translation is CAWSKDKSRNTIYF.